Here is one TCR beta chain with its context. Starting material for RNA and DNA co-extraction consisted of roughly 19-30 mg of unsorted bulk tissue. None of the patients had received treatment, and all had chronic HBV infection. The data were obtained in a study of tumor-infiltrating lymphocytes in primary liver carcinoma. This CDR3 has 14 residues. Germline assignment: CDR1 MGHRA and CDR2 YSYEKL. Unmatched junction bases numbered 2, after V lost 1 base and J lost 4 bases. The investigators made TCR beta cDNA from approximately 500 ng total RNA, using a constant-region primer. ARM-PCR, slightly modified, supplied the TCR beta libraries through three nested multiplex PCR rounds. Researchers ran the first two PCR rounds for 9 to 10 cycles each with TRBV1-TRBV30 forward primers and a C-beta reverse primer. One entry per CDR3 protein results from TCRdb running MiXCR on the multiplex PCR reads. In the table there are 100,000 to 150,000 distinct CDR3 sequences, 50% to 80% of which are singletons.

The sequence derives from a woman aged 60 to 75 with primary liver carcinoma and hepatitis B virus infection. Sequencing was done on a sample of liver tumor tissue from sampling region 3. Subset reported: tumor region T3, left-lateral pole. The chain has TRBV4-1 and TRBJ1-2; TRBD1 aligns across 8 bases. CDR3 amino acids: CASSQGDRSYGYTF. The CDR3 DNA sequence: TGCGCCAGCAGCCAAGGGGACAGGTCCTATGGCTACACCTTC.